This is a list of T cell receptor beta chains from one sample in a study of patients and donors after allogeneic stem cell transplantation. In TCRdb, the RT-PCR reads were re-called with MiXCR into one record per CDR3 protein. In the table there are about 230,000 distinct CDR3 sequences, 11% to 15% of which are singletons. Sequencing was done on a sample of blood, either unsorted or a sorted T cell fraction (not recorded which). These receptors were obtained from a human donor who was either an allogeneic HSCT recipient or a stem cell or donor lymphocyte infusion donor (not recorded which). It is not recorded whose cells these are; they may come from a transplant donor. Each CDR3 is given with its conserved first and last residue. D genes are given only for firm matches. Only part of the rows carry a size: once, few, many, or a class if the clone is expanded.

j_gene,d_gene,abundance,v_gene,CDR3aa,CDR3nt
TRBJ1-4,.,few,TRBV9,CASSVESFGGGEKLFF,TGTGCCAGCAGCGTAGAGTCATTCGGGGGAGGAGAAAAACTGTTTTTT
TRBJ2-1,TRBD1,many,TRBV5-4,CASSSRQGEFRNEQFF,TGTGCCAGCAGCTCTCGACAGGGGGAATTTAGGAATGAGCAGTTCTTC
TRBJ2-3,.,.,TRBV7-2,CASSPSGLSTDTQYF,TGTGCCAGCAGCCCAAGTGGGCTCAGCACAGATACGCAGTATTTT
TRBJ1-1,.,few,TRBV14,CASSQDFGLGVFEAFF,TGTGCCAGCAGCCAAGACTTTGGACTGGGGGTGTTTGAAGCTTTCTTT
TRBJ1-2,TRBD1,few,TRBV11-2,CASSRGGTLRDGYTF,TGTGCCAGCAGCCGAGGGGGCACCCTTAGGGATGGCTACACCTTC
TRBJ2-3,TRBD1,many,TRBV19,CASTSTGAGTDTQYF,TGTGCCAGTACCTCGACAGGGGCTGGCACAGATACGCAGTATTTT
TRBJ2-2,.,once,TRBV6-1,CASTEEVRARELFF,TGTGCCAGCACCGAAGAGGTCCGGGCTAGGGAGCTGTTTTTT
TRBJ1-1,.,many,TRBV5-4,CASSLRAGYTEAFF,TGTGCCAGCAGCTTGAGGGCAGGGTACACTGAAGCTTTCTTT
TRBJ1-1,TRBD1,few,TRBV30,CAWSGQGWTEAFF,TGTGCCTGGAGTGGACAGGGATGGACTGAAGCTTTCTTT
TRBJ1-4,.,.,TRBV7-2,CASSLVYREKLFF,TGTGCCAGCAGCTTAGTCTATCGTGAAAAACTGTTTTTT
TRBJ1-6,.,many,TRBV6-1,CASSWGRPGDLLHF,TGTGCCAGCAGCTGGGGCCGACCCGGGGACCTCCTACACTTT
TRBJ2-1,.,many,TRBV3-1,CASSPATARNEQFF,TGTGCCAGCAGCCCCGCGACAGCGAGGAATGAGCAGTTCTTC
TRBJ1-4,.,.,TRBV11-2,CASSRTGTENEKLFF,TGTGCCAGCAGCCGAACCGGGACGGAAAATGAAAAACTGTTTTTT
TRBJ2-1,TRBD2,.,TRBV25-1,CASLSGKNEQFF,TGTGCCAGCTTAAGCGGGAAGAATGAGCAGTTCTTC
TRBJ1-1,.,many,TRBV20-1,CSARDPPEAFF,TGCAGTGCTAGAGACCCCCCTGAAGCTTTCTTT
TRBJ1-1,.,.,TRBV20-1,CSARGGGAKAFF,TGCAGTGCCCGCGGCGGGGGGGCAAAAGCTTTCTTT
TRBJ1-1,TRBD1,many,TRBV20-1,CSARSRGLWGWEDTEAFF,TGCAGTGCTAGGAGCAGGGGGCTTTGGGGATGGGAGGACACTGAAGCTTTCTTT
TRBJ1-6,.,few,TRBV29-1,CSVEEGYNSPLHF,TGCAGCGTTGAGGAAGGCTATAATTCACCCCTCCACTTT
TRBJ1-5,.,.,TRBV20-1,CSARDIFSPSQPQHF,TGCAGTGCTAGGGACATTTTCAGTCCCAGTCAGCCCCAGCATTTT
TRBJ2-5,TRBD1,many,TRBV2,CASSEQGARMETQYF,TGTGCCAGCAGTGAACAGGGGGCTCGGATGGAGACCCAGTACTTC
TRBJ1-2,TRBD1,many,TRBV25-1,CASTLGTGPGYTF,TGTGCCAGCACCCTCGGGACAGGGCCAGGCTACACCTTC
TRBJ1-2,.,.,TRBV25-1,CASSESGSYTF,TGTGCCAGCAGTGAATCCGGGAGCTACACCTTC
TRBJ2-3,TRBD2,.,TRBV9,CASSFLSSGSTDTQYF,TGTGCCAGCAGCTTTCTTTCTAGCGGGAGCACAGATACGCAGTATTTT
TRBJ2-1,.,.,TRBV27,CAARPNSGSSYNEQFF,TGTGCCGCACGTCCTAATAGCGGAAGCTCCTACAATGAGCAGTTCTTC
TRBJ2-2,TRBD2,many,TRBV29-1,CSVDLGDGGAIGELFF,TGCAGCGTTGACCTAGGGGACGGGGGGGCCATCGGGGAGCTGTTTTTT
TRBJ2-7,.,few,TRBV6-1,CASSDPVPGPTETLYEQYF,TGTGCCAGCAGTGATCCGGTCCCAGGTCCTACCGAAACCCTCTACGAGCAGTACTTC
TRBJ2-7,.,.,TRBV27,CASSLFHAGQANYEQYF,TGTGCCAGCAGTTTATTTCACGCTGGGCAGGCGAACTACGAGCAGTACTTC
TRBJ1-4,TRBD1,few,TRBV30,CAWSPWTGRTPRSRKLFF,TGTGCCTGGAGTCCCTGGACAGGGCGGACTCCCCGGAGCAGAAAACTGTTTTTT
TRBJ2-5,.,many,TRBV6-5,CASSYSVVETQYF,TGTGCCAGCAGTTATAGCGTGGTGGAGACCCAGTACTTC
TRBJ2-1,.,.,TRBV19,CASTTSGSSYNEQFF,TGTGCCAGTACCACCTCTGGGAGCTCCTACAATGAGCAGTTCTTC
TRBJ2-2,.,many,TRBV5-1,CASSLARTGELFF,TGCGCCAGCAGCTTGGCTCGGACCGGGGAGCTGTTTTTT
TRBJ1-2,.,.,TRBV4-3,CASSQLTGPYGYTF,TGCGCCAGCAGCCAACTAACAGGGCCCTATGGCTACACCTTC
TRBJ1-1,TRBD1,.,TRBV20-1,CSAKPTGFSTEAFF,TGCAGTGCCAAACCGACAGGGTTCTCCACTGAAGCTTTCTTT
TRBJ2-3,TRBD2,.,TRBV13,CASSLTSGTDTQYF,TGTGCCAGCAGCTTAACTAGCGGGACAGATACGCAGTATTTT
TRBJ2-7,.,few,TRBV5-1,CASSLAADEAYEQYF,TGCGCCAGCAGCTTGGCCGCGGACGAAGCCTACGAGCAGTACTTC
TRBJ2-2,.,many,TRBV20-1,CSARTDGELFF,TGCAGTGCTCGAACCGACGGGGAGCTGTTTTTT
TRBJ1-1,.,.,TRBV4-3,CASSPRLLGNTEAFF,TGCGCCAGCAGTCCAAGATTATTGGGGAACACTGAAGCTTTCTTT
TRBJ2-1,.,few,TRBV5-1,CASSPTSSRFDEQFF,TGCGCCAGCAGCCCGACTAGTAGTAGGTTCGATGAGCAGTTCTTC
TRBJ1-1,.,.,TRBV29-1,CSAFNGGGTEAFF,TGCAGCGCCTTCAATGGCGGTGGCACTGAAGCTTTCTTT
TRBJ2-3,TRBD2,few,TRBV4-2,CASSSLGTSGGNTDTQYF,TGTGCCAGCAGCTCGCTCGGGACTAGCGGGGGGAACACAGATACGCAGTATTTT
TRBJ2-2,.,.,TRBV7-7,CASSWGGSVGTGELFF,TGTGCTAGCAGCTGGGGTGGATCGGTGGGAACCGGGGAGCTGTTTTTT
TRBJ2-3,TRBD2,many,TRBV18,CASSPQRASGSTDTQYF,TGTGCCAGCTCACCTCAAAGGGCTAGCGGTTCCACAGATACGCAGTATTTT
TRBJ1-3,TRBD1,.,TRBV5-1,CASSLGTGRSGNTIYF,TGCGCCAGCAGCCTCGGGACAGGACGCTCTGGAAACACCATATATTTT
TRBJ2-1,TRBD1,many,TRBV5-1,CASSPPGQGPRSYNEQFF,TGCGCCAGCAGCCCCCCGGGACAGGGCCCTCGCTCCTACAATGAGCAGTTCTTC
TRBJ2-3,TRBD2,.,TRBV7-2,CASSTRLAAADTQYF,TGTGCCAGCAGCACCCGACTAGCGGCCGCGGATACGCAGTATTTT
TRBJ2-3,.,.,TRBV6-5,CASSYGDGLRTDTQYF,TGTGCCAGCAGTTACGGGGACGGCTTACGCACAGATACGCAGTATTTT
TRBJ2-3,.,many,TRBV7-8,CASSLARGGVYTDTQYF,TGTGCCAGCAGCTTAGCCAGGGGGGGGGTTTACACAGATACGCAGTATTTT
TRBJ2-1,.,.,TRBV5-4,CASSRDAGNNEQFF,TGTGCCAGCAGCCGGGACGCTGGTAACAATGAGCAGTTCTTC